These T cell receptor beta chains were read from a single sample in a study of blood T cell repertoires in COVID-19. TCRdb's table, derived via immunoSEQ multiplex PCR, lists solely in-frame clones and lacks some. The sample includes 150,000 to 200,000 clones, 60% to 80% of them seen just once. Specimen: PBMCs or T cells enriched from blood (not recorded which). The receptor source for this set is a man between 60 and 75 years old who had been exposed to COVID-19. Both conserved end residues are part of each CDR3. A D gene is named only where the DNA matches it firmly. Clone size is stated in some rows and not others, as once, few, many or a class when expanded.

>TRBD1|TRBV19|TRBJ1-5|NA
CASSNGQGGNQPQHF
TGTGCCAGTAGTAACGGACAGGGAGGCAATCAGCCCCAGCATTTT
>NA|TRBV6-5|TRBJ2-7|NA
CASRELGVTAYEQYF
TGTGCCAGCAGAGAGTTAGGGGTAACTGCCTACGAGCAGTACTTC
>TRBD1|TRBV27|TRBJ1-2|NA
CASSFTGTEYGYTF
TGTGCCAGCAGTTTCACCGGGACAGAGTATGGCTACACCTTC
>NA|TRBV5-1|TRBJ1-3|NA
CASSQSGNTIYF
TGCGCCAGCAGCCAGTCTGGAAACACCATATATTTT
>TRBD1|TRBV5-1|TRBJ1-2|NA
CASSLLDPGQGSYGYTF
TGCGCCAGCAGCTTGTTGGACCCGGGACAGGGGAGCTATGGCTACACCTTC
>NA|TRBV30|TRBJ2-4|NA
CAWTRDINIQYF
TGTGCCTGGACCCGGGACATAAACATTCAGTACTTC
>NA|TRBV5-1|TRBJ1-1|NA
CASSQTRTGPMNTEAFF
TGCGCCAGCAGCCAGACACGCACAGGACCCATGAACACTGAAGCTTTCTTT
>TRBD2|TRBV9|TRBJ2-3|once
CASSRTPLAGRLDTQYF
TGTGCCAGCAGCCGAACCCCCCTAGCGGGAAGGTTGGATACGCAGTATTTT
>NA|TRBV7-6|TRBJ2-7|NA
CASSPGLRYEQYF
TGTGCCAGCAGCCCGGGACTGAGATACGAGCAGTACTTC
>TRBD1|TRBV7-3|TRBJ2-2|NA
CASSSRTGVGGELFF
TGTGCCAGCAGCTCGCGGACAGGGGTGGGCGGGGAGCTGTTTTTT
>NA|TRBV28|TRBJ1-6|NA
CASTEQGPNSPLHF
TGTGCCAGCACCGAACAGGGCCCCAATTCACCCCTCCACTTT
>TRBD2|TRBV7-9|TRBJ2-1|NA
CASSAGAGGPLNEQFF
TGTGCCAGCAGCGCCGGTGCGGGAGGGCCGCTGAATGAGCAGTTCTTC
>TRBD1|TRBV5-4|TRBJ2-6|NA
CASTGTGFGANVLTF
TGTGCCAGCACCGGGACAGGGTTTGGGGCCAACGTCCTGACTTTC
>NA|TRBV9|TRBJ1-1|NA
CASSVASGLNTEAFF
TGTGCCAGCAGCGTAGCGTCGGGTTTGAACACTGAAGCTTTCTTT
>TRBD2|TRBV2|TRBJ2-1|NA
CASSGTSGSYNEQFF
TGTGCCAGCAGTGGGACTAGCGGCTCCTACAATGAGCAGTTCTTC
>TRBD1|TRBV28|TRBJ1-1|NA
CASSRETGRYAEAFF
TGTGCCAGCAGCCGTGAGACAGGGCGGTACGCTGAAGCTTTCTTT
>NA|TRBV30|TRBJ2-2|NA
CAWIYSAAQLYSGELFF
TGTGCCTGGATATACTCGGCGGCCCAACTGTATTCCGGGGAGCTGTTTTTT
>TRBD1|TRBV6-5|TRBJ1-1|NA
CASRPPTGVNTEAFF
TGTGCCAGCAGACCCCCGACAGGGGTGAACACTGAAGCTTTCTTT
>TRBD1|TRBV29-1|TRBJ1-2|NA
CSVESGTEYGYTF
TGCAGCGTTGAATCCGGGACAGAGTATGGCTACACCTTC
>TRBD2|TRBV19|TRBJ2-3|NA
CASSLAGGTPRPDTQYF
TGTGCCAGTAGTCTAGCGGGAGGGACACCCCGCCCAGATACGCAGTATTTT
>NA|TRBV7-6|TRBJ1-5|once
CASSLYLGGNQPQHF
TGTGCCAGCAGCTTATACTTGGGAGGCAATCAGCCCCAGCATTTT
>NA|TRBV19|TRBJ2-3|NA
CASTPAFGGTQYF
TGTGCCAGTACCCCGGCCTTTGGGGGCACGCAGTATTTT